The T cell receptor (beta chain) under discussion was sequenced for a study of Graves' ophthalmopathy and Graves' hyperthyroidism. At the level of the study: Peripheral blood was gathered at the point of initial diagnosis, before any treatment started.

Amplification of TCR beta CDR3 regions used RNA transcripts. First-round RT-PCR relied on HTBI primers, and a second-round multiplex PCR came next. TCRdb processed the multiplex PCR reads anew with MiXCR; each CDR3 protein has one entry. The sample includes about 390,000 distinct CDR3 sequences, roughly 14% seen only once; the top ten take around 7%. Germline V gene data show CDR1 as MNHEY and CDR2 as SVGEGT. V lost 5 bases, J lost 1 base, and 8 bases lay in between. This CDR3 comprises 13 residues. This clonotype was counted many times. The receptor's source is a woman aged 18-35 years with stable Graves' hyperthyroidism. Sequencing used peripheral blood. The chain links TRBV6-2 or TRBV6-3 to TRBJ1-1, with a possible D match to TRBD1 (5 bases). The CDR3 is CASSADRNTEAFF. In DNA form, the CDR3 reads TGTGCCAGCAGTGCTGACAGGAACACTGAAGCTTTCTTT.